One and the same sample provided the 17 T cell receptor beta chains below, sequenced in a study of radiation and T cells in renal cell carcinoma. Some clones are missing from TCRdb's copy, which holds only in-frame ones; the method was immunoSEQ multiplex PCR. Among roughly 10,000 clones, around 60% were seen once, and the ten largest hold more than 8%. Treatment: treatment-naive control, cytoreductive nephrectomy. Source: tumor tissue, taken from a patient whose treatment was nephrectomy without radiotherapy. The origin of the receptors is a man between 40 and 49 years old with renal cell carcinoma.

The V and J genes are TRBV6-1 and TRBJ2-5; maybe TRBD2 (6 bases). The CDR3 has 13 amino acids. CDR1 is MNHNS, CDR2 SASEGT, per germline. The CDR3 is CATAMGGQETQYF. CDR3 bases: TGTGCTACAGCTATGGGAGGCCAAGAGACCCAGTACTTC.

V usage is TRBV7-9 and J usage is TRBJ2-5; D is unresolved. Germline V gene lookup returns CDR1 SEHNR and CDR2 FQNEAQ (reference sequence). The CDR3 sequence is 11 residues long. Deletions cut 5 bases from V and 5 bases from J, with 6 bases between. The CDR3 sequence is CASSPGETQYF. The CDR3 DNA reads TGTGCCAGCAGCCCGGGTGAGACCCAGTACTTC.

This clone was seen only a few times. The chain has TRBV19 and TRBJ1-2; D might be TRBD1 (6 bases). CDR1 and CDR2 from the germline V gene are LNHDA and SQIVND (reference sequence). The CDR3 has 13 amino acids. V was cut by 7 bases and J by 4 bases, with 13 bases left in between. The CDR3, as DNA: TGTGCCAGTACCCCATGGGGGGCCTATGGCTACACCTTC. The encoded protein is CASTPWGAYGYTF.

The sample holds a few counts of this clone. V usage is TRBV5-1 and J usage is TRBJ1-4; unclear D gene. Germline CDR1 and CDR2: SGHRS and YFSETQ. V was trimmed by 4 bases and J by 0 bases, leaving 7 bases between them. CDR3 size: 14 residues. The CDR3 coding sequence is TGCGCCAGCAGCGTTGATCCAACTAATGAAAAACTGTTTTTT. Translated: CASSVDPTNEKLFF.

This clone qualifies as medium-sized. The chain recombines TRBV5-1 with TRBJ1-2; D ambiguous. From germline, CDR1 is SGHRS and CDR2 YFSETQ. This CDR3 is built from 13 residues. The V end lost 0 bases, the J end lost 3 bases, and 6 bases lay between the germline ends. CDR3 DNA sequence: TGCGCCAGCAGCTTGGGGGTAGACTATGGCTACACCTTC. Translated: CASSLGVDYGYTF.

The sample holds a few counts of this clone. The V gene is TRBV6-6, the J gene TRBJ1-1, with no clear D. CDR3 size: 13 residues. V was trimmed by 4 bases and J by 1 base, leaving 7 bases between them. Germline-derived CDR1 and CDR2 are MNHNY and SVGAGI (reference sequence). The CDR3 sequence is CASSFTGNTEAFF. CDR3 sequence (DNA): TGTGCCAGCAGTTTTACCGGGAACACTGAAGCTTTCTTT.

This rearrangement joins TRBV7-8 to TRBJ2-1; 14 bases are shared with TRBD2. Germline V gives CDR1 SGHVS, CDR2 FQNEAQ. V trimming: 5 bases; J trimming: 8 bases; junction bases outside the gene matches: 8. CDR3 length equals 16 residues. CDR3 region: CASSTSTSGRAYEQFF. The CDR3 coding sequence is TGTGCCAGCAGCACCTCGACTAGCGGGAGGGCCTATGAGCAGTTCTTC.

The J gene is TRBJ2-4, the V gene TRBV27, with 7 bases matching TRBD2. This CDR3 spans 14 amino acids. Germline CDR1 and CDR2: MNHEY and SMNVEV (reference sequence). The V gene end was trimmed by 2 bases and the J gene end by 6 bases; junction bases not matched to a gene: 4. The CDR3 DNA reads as TGTGCCAGCAGTTTAAGCTCGGGGGGAAACATTCAGTACTTC. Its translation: CASSLSSGGNIQYF.

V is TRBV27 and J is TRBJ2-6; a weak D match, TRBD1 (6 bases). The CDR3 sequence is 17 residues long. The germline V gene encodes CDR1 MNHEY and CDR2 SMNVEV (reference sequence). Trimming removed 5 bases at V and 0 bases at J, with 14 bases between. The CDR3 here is CASSPGQYRSGANVLTF. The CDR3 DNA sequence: TGTGCCAGCAGTCCAGGACAGTATCGCTCTGGGGCCAACGTCCTGACTTTC.

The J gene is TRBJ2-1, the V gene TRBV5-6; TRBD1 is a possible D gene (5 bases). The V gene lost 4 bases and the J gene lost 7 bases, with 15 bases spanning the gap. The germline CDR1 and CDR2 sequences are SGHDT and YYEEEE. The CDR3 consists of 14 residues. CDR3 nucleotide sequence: TGTGCCAGCAGCATGGGCCTTGGGGCTAATGAGCAGTTCTTC. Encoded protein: CASSMGLGANEQFF.

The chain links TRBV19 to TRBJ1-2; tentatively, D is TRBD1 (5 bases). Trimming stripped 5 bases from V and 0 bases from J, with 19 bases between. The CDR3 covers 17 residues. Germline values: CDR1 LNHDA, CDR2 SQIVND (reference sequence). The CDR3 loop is CASSEDGTLGANYGYTF. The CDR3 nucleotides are TGTGCCAGTAGTGAAGACGGGACGTTGGGAGCTAACTATGGCTACACCTTC.

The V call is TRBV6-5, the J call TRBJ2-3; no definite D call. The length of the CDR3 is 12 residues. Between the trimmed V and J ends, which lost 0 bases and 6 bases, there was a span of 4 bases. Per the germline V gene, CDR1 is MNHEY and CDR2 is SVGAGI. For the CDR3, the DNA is TGTGCCAGCAGTTACTCCCGGGATACGCAGTATTTT. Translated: CASSYSRDTQYF.

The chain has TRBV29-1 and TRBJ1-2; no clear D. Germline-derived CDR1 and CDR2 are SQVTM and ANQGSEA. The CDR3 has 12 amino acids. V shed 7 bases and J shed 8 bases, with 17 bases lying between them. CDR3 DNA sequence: TGCAGCGCCTCCGTTAGGGAGAAAGGCTACACCTTC. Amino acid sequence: CSASVREKGYTF.

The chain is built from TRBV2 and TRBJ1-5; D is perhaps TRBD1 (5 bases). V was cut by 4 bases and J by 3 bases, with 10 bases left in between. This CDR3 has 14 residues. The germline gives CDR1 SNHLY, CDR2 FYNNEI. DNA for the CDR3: TGTGCCAGCAGTGCGGGACCGTACAATCAGCCCCAGCATTTT. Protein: CASSAGPYNQPQHF.

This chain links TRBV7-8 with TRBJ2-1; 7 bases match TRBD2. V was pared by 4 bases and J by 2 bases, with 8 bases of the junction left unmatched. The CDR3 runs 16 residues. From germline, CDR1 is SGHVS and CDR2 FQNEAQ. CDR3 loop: CASSYGGDYTYNEQFF. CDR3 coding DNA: TGTGCCAGCAGCTATGGGGGGGACTACACCTACAATGAGCAGTTCTTC.

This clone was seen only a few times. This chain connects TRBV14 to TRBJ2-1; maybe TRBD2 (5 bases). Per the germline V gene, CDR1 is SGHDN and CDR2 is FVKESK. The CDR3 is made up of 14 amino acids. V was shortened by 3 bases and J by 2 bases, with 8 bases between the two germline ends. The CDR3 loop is CASSHRETYNEQFF. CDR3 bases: TGTGCCAGCAGCCACCGGGAAACCTACAATGAGCAGTTCTTC.

In DNA form, the CDR3 reads TGTGCCAGCAGCTTTCAGTCTAGCGGCACAGATACGCAGTATTTT. Translating it yields CASSFQSSGTDTQYF. This rearrangement joins TRBV7-2 to TRBJ2-3; maybe TRBD2 (6 bases). The CDR3 runs to 15 residues. Trimming cost V 3 bases and J 1 base, with 11 bases left between them. CDR1 SGHTA and CDR2 FQGNSA come from the germline V gene.